The 7 T cell receptor beta chains in this list originate from one sample, sequenced in a study of shared clonotypes between healthy human individuals. Libraries were prepared by immunoSEQ multiplex PCR; TCRdb keeps only in-frame clonotypes and omits some of them. The table has fewer than 600,000 clones, about four fifths seen once. The material sequenced was PBMCs. The source of these receptors is a woman in her forties in good health. Some clones in this sample may be carry-over from other donors' samples.

This clone is a singleton in its sample. The chain uses TRBV4-2 and TRBJ1-2; 7 nucleotides align to TRBD1. There are 13 residues in the CDR3. Losses at the gene ends were 4 bases for V and 12 bases for J; bases not matched to a gene: 11. The germline V gene has CDR1 LGHNA and CDR2 YNFKEQ. The CDR3, as DNA: TGTGCCAGCAGCCTCCCCCAAGGGGGCGGCCACACCTTC. It yields the protein CASSLPQGGGHTF.

A word on this clone: Compared with germline, one end of the junction differs, possibly owing to a read error. This chain links TRBV30 with TRBJ2-7; 10 bases fit TRBD2. Germline V gives CDR1 GTSNPN, CDR2 SVGIG (reference sequence). CDR3 length: 12 residues. The CDR3 protein is CAWSVAGLAETF. The DNA of the CDR3 is TGTGCCTGGAGTGTAGCCGGACTAGCGGAAACCTTC.

The chain couples TRBV2 to TRBJ2-1, with a tentative D call TRBD2 (5 bases). This CDR3 contains 13 residues. Germline CDR1 SNHLY, CDR2 FYNNEI. The ends were cut back, 7 bases at V and 2 bases at J, with 9 bases in the middle. The CDR3 DNA is TGTGCCAGCATGGAGGATCCCTACAATGAGCAGTTCTTC. It specifies CASMEDPYNEQFF.

This clone appeared once. The V and J genes are TRBV6-1 and TRBJ2-5, with 10 bases aligning to TRBD1. Germline CDR1 MNHNS, CDR2 SASEGT. The CDR3 spans 16 residues. V was clipped by 4 bases and J by 3 bases; unmatched bases: 8. The CDR3 sequence: CASSVSTGGFEETQYF. The CDR3 DNA reads TGTGCCAGCAGTGTCTCGACAGGGGGCTTCGAAGAGACCCAGTACTTC.

This rearrangement joins TRBV30 to TRBJ1-5, with no clear D. V was clipped by 1 base and J by 0 bases, with 7 bases between them. This CDR3 is 14 amino acids long. Germline CDR1 is GTSNPN and CDR2 is SVGIG (reference sequence). CDR3 sequence: CAWSASNSNQPQHF. The CDR3 nucleotides read TGTGCCTGGAGTGCCAGTAATAGCAATCAGCCCCAGCATTTT.

This rearrangement joins TRBV19 to TRBJ1-5; 7 bases are shared with TRBD1. The length of the CDR3 is 15 residues. With V trimmed by 4 bases and J by 9 bases, 12 bases remained unmatched. The germline gives CDR1 LNHDA, CDR2 SQIVND (reference sequence). CDR3 loop: CASSRSGQSIRPQHF. The DNA of the CDR3 is TGTGCCAGTAGTAGGTCGGGACAGAGTATACGGCCCCAGCATTTT.

Concerning this clone itself: This likely reflects a read error, since a far larger clone is one base away. Other DNA sequences in the same sample also yield this CDR3. The genes are TRBV30 and TRBJ2-2; TRBD2 might be the D (5 bases). CDR3 length equals 14 residues. Germline CDR1 GTSNPN, CDR2 SVGIG (reference sequence). V dropped 3 bases and J dropped 7 bases, with 15 bases sitting between them. The CDR3 DNA reads as TGTGCCTGGAGCGCCCAGCCCCGGGGCGGGGAGCTGTTTTTT. Translation: CAWSAQPRGGELFF.